This entry lists 7 T cell receptor beta chains sequenced from one sample in a study of T cell clonality in common variable immunodeficiency. TCRdb keeps only in-frame clones here, not all; method: immunoSEQ multiplex PCR. The table lists roughly 30,000 clones, with no singletons. The specimen sequenced was peripheral blood mononuclear cells. The receptor set was obtained from a person aged 18 to 75 in good health.

This clone was picked up many times. The CDR3 end lies 3 residues beyond the end of the read and is filled in from the germline J gene. V is TRBV12-3 or TRBV12-4 and J is TRBJ2-3; the D gene is possibly TRBD1 (5 bases). V lost 7 bases and J lost 3, with 14 bases in between. The CDR3 length is 14 residues. The covered CDR3 bases are TGTGCCAGCAAAAAGGGGCGTTCGACAGATACG. Translated: CASKKGRSTDT. The entire CDR3 reads CASKKGRSTDTQYF.

For this clone: The missing CDR3 end, 3 residues past where the read stops, is filled in from the germline J gene. The chain carries TRBV11-3 and TRBJ2-5; 7 nucleotides align to TRBD1. J gave up 7 bases and V 0 bases, and 2 bases lay outside the gene matches. CDR3 length: 13 amino acids. The germline gives CDR1 SGHNT, CDR2 YENEEA. CDR3 protein: CASSLDSGGTQYF. CDR3 DNA, as far as it was read: TGTGCCAGCAGCTTAGACTCAGGGGGGACC. Drawing the rest from reference TRBV11-3 and TRBJ2-5, the complete variable domain is EAGVVQSPRYKIIEKKQPVAFWCNPISGHNTLYWYLQNLGQGPELLIRYENEEAVDDSQLPKDRFSAERLKGVDSTLKIQPAELGDSAVYLCASSLDSGGTQYFGPGTRLLVL.

This clone was detected many times. The read finishes 3 residues shy of the CDR3 end, and the germline J gene is used to complete it. The chain recombines TRBV6-2 or TRBV6-3 with TRBJ2-7; possibly TRBD2 for D (5 bases). V lost 1 base to trimming and J lost 4 bases, with 8 bases between them. Germline CDR1 MNHEY, CDR2 SVGEGT. The CDR3 contains 13 residues. CDR3 DNA, as far as it was read: TGTGCCAGCAGTTACTTCCGGGGTTACGAG. It codes for CASSYFRGYE. From start to end, the CDR3 is CASSYFRGYEQYF.

As regards this clone: The read ends 3 residues before the CDR3 terminus; that terminus is restored from the germline J gene. The chain has TRBV11-1 and TRBJ1-2; D ambiguous. CDR1 SGHAT and CDR2 FQDESV come from the germline V gene (reference sequence). CDR3 length equals 14 residues. This CDR3 reads CASSLASGNRGYTF. The part of the CDR3 DNA that was read is TGTGCCAGCAGCTTAGCGTCGGGGAATCGGGGC.

This clone was found a few times. The read ends 3 residues early relative to the CDR3; the germline J gene fills the gap. This chain links TRBV7-9 with TRBJ2-2, with 7 nucleotides matching TRBD2. CDR3 length equals 15 residues. The germline gives CDR1 SEHNR, CDR2 FQNEAQ (reference sequence). The part of the CDR3 DNA that was read is TGTGCCAGCAGCTTAGTATGGGACTATAATGAAAAG. It encodes CASSLVWDYNEK. The CDR3 as a whole reads CASSLVWDYNEKLFF. The full variable domain, with the rest looked up from reference TRBV7-9 and TRBJ2-2, is DTGVSQNPRHKITKRGQNVTFRCDPISEHNRLYWYRQTLGQGPEFLTYFQNEAQLEKSRLLSDRFSAERPKGSFSTLEIQRTEQGDSAMYLCASSLVWDYNEKLFFGEGSRLTVL.

This clone was seen a few times. The read stops 3 residues short of the end of the CDR3; the missing end is completed from the germline J gene. The chain carries TRBV30 and TRBJ1-2; D call uncertain. CDR3 length equals 12 residues. Germline loops: CDR1 GTSNPN, CDR2 SVGIG (reference sequence). The CDR3 bases that were read are TGTGCCTGGAGTGCCAGTACAGATACC. Translated, it gives CAWSASTDT. The whole CDR3 sequence reads CAWSASTDTYTF.

This clone has ten or more counts. The CDR3 is cut off 3 residues early in the read; its end comes from the germline J gene. This sequence joins TRBV6-1 and TRBJ2-7, with 7 bases matching TRBD2. Germline V gene data show CDR1 as MNHNS and CDR2 as SASEGT. The CDR3 sequence is 16 residues long. V gave up 1 base and J gave up 2 bases; unmatched junction bases: 8. The sequenced CDR3 bases are TGTGCCAGCAGTGAAGTTTTGGGAGGGGCCGCCTACGAG. The encoded protein is CASSEVLGGAAYE. The entire CDR3 protein reads CASSEVLGGAAYEQYF.